These 15 T cell receptor beta chains came from one sample sequenced in a study of blood T cell repertoires in COVID-19 (TCRdb year 2020). Library creation used the immunoSEQ multiplex PCR assay. TCRdb obtained this table from immuneACCESS and retained in-frame rearrangements with V and J assigned. These tables miss some clones; where compared with another copy, unresolved V genes account for less than half of the shortfall, and the remainder is unexplained. For this sample the table gives fewer than 200,000 clones, of which around 79% were detected only once. Together, the top ten hold about 28% of the sample. Sample: peripheral blood. These receptors originate from a woman in her sixties or seventies with acute or convalescent COVID-19.

This sequence joins TRBV18 and TRBJ2-6; D gene ambiguous. Germline CDR1 reads KGHSH; CDR2 reads LQKENI. The CDR3 sequence is 16 residues long. V shed 4 bases and J shed 3 bases, with 13 bases lying between them. CDR3: CASSRTPPGGANVLTF. DNA of the CDR3: TGTGCCAGCTCACGAACTCCTCCTGGTGGGGCCAACGTCCTGACTTTC.

J is TRBJ2-7 and V is TRBV10-3; 9 bases line up with TRBD1. V lost 0 bases and J lost 4; bases outside the gene matches: 7. CDR3 size: 16 residues. CDR1 and CDR2 from the germline V gene are ENHRY and SYGVKD. This CDR3 is CAISESWGQGSYEQYF. For the CDR3, the DNA is TGTGCCATCAGTGAGTCGTGGGGACAGGGATCGTACGAGCAGTACTTC.

CDR3 sequence (DNA): TGTGCCACCAACCTACAGGGGCCAACGGTCTCCTACAATGAGCAGTTCTTC. Its protein is CATNLQGPTVSYNEQFF. This chain connects TRBV24-1 to TRBJ2-1; 7 bases line up with TRBD1. The CDR3 extends over 17 amino acids. Germline CDR1 and CDR2: KGHDR and SFDVKD. V lost 8 bases and J lost 0; bases outside the gene matches: 12.

Comments on this clone: The same CDR3 arises from other DNA sequences in this sample as well. The CDR3 DNA reads TGTGCCAGCAGCCGAACCGGGACAGATAATTCACCCCTCCACTTT. Translated: CASSRTGTDNSPLHF. V is TRBV3-1 (or the pseudogene TRBV3-2) and J is TRBJ1-6, with TRBD1 identical over 7 bases. The CDR3 loop spans 15 amino acids. V shed 4 bases, J shed 5 bases, and the junction held 5 bases outside the gene matches. Germline CDR1 is LGHDT and CDR2 is YNNKEL (reference sequence).

This chain connects TRBV6-5 to TRBJ2-7, with 11 bases that match TRBD2. The CDR3 extends over 13 amino acids. The germline V gene encodes CDR1 MNHEY and CDR2 SVGAGI. The trim removed 9 bases at V and 6 bases at J, leaving 7 bases unmatched. This CDR3 reads CASSLAGGVEQYF. CDR3 DNA: TGTGCCAGTTCTTTAGCGGGGGGGGTCGAGCAGTACTTC.

The chain links TRBV7-8 to TRBJ2-5; D gene uncertain. Trimming removed 5 bases at V and 5 bases at J, with 15 bases between. CDR1 SGHVS and CDR2 FQNEAQ come from the germline V gene. The CDR3 extends over 14 amino acids. Here the CDR3 DNA reads TGTGCCAGCAGCGCCCAGTGGGCCCAGGAGACCCAGTACTTC. Translation gives CASSAQWAQETQYF.

This clone was seen a few times. V and J are TRBV5-6 and TRBJ1-2; 10 bases map to TRBD1. V dropped 5 bases and J dropped 7; count of bases not matched to a gene: 11. The germline V gene has CDR1 SGHDT and CDR2 YYEEEE. This CDR3 region has 15 residues. Written as DNA, the CDR3 is TGTGCCAGCAGGAAAGGAACGACAGGGGGCGGTGGCTACACCTTC. This codes for CASRKGTTGGGGYTF.

This rearrangement joins TRBV2 to TRBJ1-3; D is ambiguous. Trimming stripped 6 bases from V and 0 bases from J, with 15 bases between. This CDR3 has 16 residues. The germline CDR1 and CDR2 sequences are SNHLY and FYNNEI. In DNA form, the CDR3 reads TGTGCCAGCAGCGGAAGGCGCGGAGCCTCTGGAAACACCATATATTTT. Residues: CASSGRRGASGNTIYF.

V is TRBV7-2 and J is TRBJ1-6; possible D gene TRBD1, 6 bases. Trimming took off 2 bases at V and 8 bases at J, with 16 bases between the two ends. Germline assignment: CDR1 SGHTA and CDR2 FQGNSA. The CDR3 extends over 16 amino acids. This CDR3 reads CASSLSVAGDDSPLHF. The CDR3 DNA reads as TGTGCCAGCAGCTTAAGTGTTGCAGGGGACGATTCACCCCTCCACTTT.

The rearrangement uses TRBV2 and TRBJ2-1; D is possibly TRBD2 (6 bases). The CDR3 loop spans 15 amino acids. CDR1 is SNHLY, CDR2 FYNNEI, per germline. Between the trimmed V and J ends, which lost 3 bases and 6 bases, there was a span of 15 bases. The CDR3 DNA reads as TGTGCCAGCAGTGACGGGAGAGCCCCGGTCAATGAGCAGTTCTTC. This sequence encodes CASSDGRAPVNEQFF.

The V and J genes are TRBV7-2 and TRBJ1-5; D not resolved. V lost 1 base to trimming and J lost 0 bases, with 10 bases between them. Per germline, CDR1 SGHTA and CDR2 FQGNSA. The CDR3 spans 16 residues. CDR3 amino acids: CASSLGSPRSNQPQHF. The CDR3 DNA follows: TGTGCCAGCAGCTTAGGTAGCCCCCGTAGCAATCAGCCCCAGCATTTT. Using reference TRBV7-2 and TRBJ1-5 for the parts outside the CDR3, the full variable domain is GAGVSQSPSNKVTEKGKDVELRCDPISGHTALYWYRQSLGQGLEFLIYFQGNSAPDKSGLPSDRFSAERTGGSVSTLTIQRTQQEDSAVYLCASSLGSPRSNQPQHFGDGTRLSIL.

This clone showed up just once. The CDR3 sequence is CASSTLLGSRGELFF. The CDR3 nucleotides are TGTGCCAGTAGCACACTTTTGGGGAGCCGCGGGGAGCTGTTTTTT. J is TRBJ2-2 and V is TRBV19, with D perhaps matching TRBD2 (5 bases). Trimming pared 6 bases from V and 7 bases from J, leaving 18 bases between. The CDR3 sequence is 15 residues long. The germline gives CDR1 LNHDA, CDR2 SQIVND (reference sequence).

This chain connects TRBV5-1 to TRBJ2-7; perhaps TRBD2 as D (6 bases). CDR1 and CDR2 (germline): SGHRS, YFSETQ. This CDR3 region has 14 residues. V was cut by 2 bases and J by 1 base, with 10 bases left in between. The DNA of the CDR3 is TGCGCCAGCAGCTTTAGGGGAGGATCCTACGAGCAGTACTTC. Translation gives CASSFRGGSYEQYF.

The rearrangement joins TRBV5-5 to TRBJ1-1, with TRBD1 matching 7 bases. CDR3 length equals 14 residues. Per the germline V gene, CDR1 is SGHKS and CDR2 is YYEKEE (reference sequence). V dropped 5 bases and J dropped 6; count of bases not matched to a gene: 10. The CDR3 DNA sequence: TGTGCCAGCAGTTACGGACAGGCAGTCGCTGAAGCTTTCTTT. This encodes CASSYGQAVAEAFF.

The rearrangement uses TRBV4-2 and TRBJ2-7; TRBD2 aligns across 7 bases. Looked up from germline, CDR1 is LGHNA and CDR2 is YNFKEQ. The V gene end was trimmed by 6 bases and the J gene end by 3 bases; junction bases not matched to a gene: 11. The CDR3 extends over 15 amino acids. The CDR3 protein is CASRVIAGRDYEQYF. The DNA of the CDR3 is TGTGCCAGCAGGGTCATAGCGGGCCGGGACTACGAGCAGTACTTC.